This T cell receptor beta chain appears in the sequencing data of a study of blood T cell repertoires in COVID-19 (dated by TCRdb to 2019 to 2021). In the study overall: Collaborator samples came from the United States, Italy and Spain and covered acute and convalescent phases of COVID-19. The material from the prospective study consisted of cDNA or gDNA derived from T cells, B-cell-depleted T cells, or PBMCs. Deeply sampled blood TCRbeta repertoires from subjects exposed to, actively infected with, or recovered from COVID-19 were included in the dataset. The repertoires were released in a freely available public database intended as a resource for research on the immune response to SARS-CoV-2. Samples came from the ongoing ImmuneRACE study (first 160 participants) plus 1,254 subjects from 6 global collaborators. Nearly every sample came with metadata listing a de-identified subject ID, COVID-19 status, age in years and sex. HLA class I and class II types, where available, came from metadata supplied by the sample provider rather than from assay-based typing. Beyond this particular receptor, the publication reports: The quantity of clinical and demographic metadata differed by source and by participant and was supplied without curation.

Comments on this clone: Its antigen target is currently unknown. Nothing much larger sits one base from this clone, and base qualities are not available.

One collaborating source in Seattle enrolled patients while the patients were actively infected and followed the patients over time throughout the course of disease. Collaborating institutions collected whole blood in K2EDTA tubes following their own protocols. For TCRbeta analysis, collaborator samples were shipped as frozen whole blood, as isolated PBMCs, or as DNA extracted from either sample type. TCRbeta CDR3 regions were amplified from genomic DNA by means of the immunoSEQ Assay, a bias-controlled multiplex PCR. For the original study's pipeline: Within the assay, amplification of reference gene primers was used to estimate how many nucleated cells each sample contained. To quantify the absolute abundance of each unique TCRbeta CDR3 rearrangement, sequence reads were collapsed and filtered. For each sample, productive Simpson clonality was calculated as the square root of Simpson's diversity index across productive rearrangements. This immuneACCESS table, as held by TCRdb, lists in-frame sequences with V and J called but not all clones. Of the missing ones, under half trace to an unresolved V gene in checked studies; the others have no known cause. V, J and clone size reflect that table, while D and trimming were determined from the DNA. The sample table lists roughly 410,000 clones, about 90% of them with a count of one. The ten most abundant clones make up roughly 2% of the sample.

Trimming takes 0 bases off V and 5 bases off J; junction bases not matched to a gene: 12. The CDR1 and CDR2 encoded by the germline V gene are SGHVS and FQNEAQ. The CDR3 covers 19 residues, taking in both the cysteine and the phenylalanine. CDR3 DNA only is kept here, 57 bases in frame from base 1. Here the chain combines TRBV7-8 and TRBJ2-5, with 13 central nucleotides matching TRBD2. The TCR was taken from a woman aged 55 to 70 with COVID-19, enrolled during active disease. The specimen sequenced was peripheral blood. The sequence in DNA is TGTGCCAGCAGCTTAGCGTTACTAGCGGGGGGGCAGGCCCGGGAGACCCAGTACTTC. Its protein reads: CASSLALLAGGQARETQYF.